This TCR beta chain is drawn from a study of T cells after yellow fever vaccination. Universal primer sites and UMIs were introduced during 5'RACE template-switching synthesis of TCR cDNA. MiXCR was run by TCRdb on the 5' RACE reads, yielding one entry per CDR3 protein. Here the sample spans 450,000 to 550,000 distinct CDR3 sequences, less than 25% being singletons. Germline values: CDR1 DFQATT, CDR2 SNEGSKA (reference sequence). The CDR3 has 16 amino acids. Trimming removed 3 bases at V and 5 bases at J, with 22 bases between. Overall study findings and caveats: At less than 97% for CD4 and about 87% for CD8, most primary-vaccination clones showed up again after the booster.

This clonotype was seen more than once but under ten times. Its antigen is unknown. The sequencing used PBMCs, collected roughly 20 days after the first yellow fever vaccination. V usage is TRBV20-1 and J usage is TRBJ1-1; maybe TRBD1 (5 bases). This sequence was found in a man aged 18 to 30 who received the YFV17D yellow fever vaccine. The CDR3 DNA follows: TGCAGTGCTAGCCCGACAGACCTCTCCCGGGGAACTGAAGCTTTCTTT. It codes for CSASPTDLSRGTEAFF.